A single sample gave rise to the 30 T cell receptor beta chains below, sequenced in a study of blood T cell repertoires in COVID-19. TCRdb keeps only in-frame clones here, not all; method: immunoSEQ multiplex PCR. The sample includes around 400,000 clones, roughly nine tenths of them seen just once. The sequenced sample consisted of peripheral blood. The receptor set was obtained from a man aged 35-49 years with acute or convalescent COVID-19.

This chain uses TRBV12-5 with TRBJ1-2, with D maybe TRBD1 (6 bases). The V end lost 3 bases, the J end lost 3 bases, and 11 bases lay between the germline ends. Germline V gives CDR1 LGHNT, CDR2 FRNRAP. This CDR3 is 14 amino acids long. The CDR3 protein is CASGLSDSYYGYTF. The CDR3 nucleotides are TGTGCTAGTGGTTTATCGGACAGTTACTATGGCTACACCTTC.

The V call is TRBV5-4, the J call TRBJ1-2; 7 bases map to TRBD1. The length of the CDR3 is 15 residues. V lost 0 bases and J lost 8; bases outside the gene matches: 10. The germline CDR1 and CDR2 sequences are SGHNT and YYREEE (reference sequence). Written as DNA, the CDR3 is TGTGCCAGCAGCTTGGATGGAGGGGGCGTTGACGGCTACACCTTC. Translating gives CASSLDGGGVDGYTF. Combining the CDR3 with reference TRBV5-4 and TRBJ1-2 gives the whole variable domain ETGVTQSPTHLIKTRGQQVTLRCSSQSGHNTVSWYQQALGQGPQFIFQYYREEENGRGNFPPRFSGLQFPNYSSELNVNALELDDSALYLCASSLDGGGVDGYTFGSGTRLTVV.

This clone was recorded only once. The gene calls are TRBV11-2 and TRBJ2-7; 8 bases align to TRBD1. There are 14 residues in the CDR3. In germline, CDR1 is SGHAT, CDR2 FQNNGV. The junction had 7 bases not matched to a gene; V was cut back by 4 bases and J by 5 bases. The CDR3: CASSSRQGAHEQYF. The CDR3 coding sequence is TGTGCCAGCAGCTCAAGGCAGGGGGCCCACGAGCAGTACTTC.

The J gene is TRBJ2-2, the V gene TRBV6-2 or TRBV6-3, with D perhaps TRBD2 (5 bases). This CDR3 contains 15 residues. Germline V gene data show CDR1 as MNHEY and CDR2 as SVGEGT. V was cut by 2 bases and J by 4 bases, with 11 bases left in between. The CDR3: CASSYRVGSTGELFF. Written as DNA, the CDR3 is TGTGCCAGCAGTTACAGGGTGGGGAGCACCGGGGAGCTGTTTTTT.

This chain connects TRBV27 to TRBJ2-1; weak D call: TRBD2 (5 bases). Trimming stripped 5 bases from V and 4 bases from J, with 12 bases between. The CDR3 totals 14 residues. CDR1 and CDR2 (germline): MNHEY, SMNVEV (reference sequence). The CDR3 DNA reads TGTGCCAGCAGTCCCTGGTCGGGATACAATGAGCAGTTCTTC. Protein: CASSPWSGYNEQFF.

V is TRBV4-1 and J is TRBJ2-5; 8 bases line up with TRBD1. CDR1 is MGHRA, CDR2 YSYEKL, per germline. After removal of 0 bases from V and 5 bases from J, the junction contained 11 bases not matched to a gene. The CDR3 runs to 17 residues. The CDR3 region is CASSQDAQGAYMETQYF. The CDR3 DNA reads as TGCGCCAGCAGCCAAGATGCCCAGGGGGCGTATATGGAGACCCAGTACTTC.

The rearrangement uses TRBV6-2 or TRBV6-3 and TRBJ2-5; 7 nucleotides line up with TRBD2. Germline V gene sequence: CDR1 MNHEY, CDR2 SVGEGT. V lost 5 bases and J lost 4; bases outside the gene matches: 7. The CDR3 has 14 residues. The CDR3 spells CASSKTGGRETQYF. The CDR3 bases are TGTGCCAGCAGTAAAACGGGGGGTCGAGAGACCCAGTACTTC.

The chain's CDR3 is CASSLSGVYNEQFF. Here the CDR3 DNA reads TGTGCCAGCAGCTTAAGCGGAGTCTACAATGAGCAGTTCTTC. The gene calls are TRBV7-9 and TRBJ2-1; D possibly corresponds to TRBD2 (5 bases). Trimming left V 2 bases short and J 3 bases short, with 8 bases between. The CDR3 consists of 14 residues. Germline-derived CDR1 and CDR2 are SEHNR and FQNEAQ (reference sequence).

The CDR3 loop is CASSIYHEKSAGNTIYF. In DNA form, the CDR3 reads TGTGCCAGTAGTATTTATCACGAGAAGTCTGCTGGAAACACCATATATTTT. V is TRBV19 and J is TRBJ1-3; D uncertain. CDR3 length equals 17 residues. Trimming removed 3 bases from V and 2 bases from J, with 17 bases in between. Looked up from germline, CDR1 is LNHDA and CDR2 is SQIVND (reference sequence). Full variable domain (outside the CDR3, taken from reference TRBV19 and TRBJ1-3): DGGITQSPKYLFRKEGQNVTLSCEQNLNHDAMYWYRQDPGQGLRLIYYSQIVNDFQKGDIAEGYSVSREKKESFPLTVTSAQKNPTAFYLCASSIYHEKSAGNTIYFGEGSWLTVV.

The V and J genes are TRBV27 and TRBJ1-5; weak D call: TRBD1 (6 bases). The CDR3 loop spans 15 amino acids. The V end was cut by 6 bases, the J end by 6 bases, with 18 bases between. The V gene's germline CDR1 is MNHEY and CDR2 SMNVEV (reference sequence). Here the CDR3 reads CASRSGTNSVQPQHF. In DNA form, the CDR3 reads TGTGCCAGCAGATCCGGGACAAACAGTGTTCAGCCCCAGCATTTT.

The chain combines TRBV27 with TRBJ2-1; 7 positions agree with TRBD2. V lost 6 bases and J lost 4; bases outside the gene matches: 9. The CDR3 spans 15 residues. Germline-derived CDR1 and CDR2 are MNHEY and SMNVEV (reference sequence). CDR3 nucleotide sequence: TGTGCCAGCAGCCCTAAGGGACTACTTTACAATGAGCAGTTCTTC. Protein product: CASSPKGLLYNEQFF.

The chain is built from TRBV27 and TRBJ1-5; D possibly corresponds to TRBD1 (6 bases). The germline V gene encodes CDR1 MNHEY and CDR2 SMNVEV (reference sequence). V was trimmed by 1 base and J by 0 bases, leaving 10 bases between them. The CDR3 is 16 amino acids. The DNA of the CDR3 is TGTGCCAGCAGTTTATTCTCAGGGGTTAGCAATCAGCCCCAGCATTTT. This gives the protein CASSLFSGVSNQPQHF.

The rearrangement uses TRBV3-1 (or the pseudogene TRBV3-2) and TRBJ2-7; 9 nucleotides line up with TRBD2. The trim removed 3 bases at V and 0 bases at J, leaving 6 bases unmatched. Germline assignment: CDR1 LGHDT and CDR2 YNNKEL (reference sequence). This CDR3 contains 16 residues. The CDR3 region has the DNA TGTGCCAGCAGCCAGCAGGCTAGCGGGGACTCCTACGAGCAGTACTTC. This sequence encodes CASSQQASGDSYEQYF.

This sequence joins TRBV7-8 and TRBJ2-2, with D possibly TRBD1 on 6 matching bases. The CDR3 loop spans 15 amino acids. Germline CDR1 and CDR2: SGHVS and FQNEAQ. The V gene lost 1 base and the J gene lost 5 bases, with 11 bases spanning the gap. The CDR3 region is CASSLVWGRTGELFF. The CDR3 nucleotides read TGTGCCAGCAGCTTAGTCTGGGGGCGGACCGGGGAGCTGTTTTTT. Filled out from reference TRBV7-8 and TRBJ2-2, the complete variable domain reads GAGVSQSPRYKVAKRGQDVALRCDPISGHVSLFWYQQALGQGPEFLTYFQNEAQLDKSGLPSDRFFAERPEGSVSTLKIQRTQQEDSAVYLCASSLVWGRTGELFFGEGSRLTVL.

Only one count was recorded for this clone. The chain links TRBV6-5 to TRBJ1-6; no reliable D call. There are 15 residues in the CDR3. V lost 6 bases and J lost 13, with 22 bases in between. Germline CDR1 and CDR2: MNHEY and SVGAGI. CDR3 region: CASSQDSYTLNPLHF. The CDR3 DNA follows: TGTGCCAGCAGCCAGGACTCTTATACCCTAAATCCCCTCCACTTT.

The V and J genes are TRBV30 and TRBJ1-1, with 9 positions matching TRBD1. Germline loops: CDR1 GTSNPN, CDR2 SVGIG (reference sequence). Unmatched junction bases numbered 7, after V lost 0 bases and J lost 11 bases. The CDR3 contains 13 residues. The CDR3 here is CAWSVGTGIAAFF. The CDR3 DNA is TGTGCCTGGAGTGTAGGGACAGGGATCGCGGCTTTCTTT.

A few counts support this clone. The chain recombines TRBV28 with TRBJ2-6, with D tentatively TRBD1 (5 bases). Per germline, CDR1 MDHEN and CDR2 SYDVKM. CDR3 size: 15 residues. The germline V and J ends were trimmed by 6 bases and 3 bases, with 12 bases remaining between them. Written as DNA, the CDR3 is TGTGCCAGCAGGAACCAGGGATTTGGGGCCAACGTCCTGACTTTC. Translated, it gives CASRNQGFGANVLTF.

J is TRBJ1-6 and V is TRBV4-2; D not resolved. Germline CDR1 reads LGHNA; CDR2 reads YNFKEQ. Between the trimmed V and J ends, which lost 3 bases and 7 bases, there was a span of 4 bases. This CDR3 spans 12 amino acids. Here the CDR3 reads CASSQLNSPLHF. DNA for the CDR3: TGTGCCAGCAGCCAGCTAAATTCACCCCTCCACTTT.

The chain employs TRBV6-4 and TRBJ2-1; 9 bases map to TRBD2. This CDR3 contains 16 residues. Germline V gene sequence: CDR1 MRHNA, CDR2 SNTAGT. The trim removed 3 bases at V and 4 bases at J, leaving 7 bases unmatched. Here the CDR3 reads CASSESYSGGYNEQFF. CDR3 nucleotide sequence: TGTGCCAGCAGTGAGTCTTATAGCGGGGGTTACAATGAGCAGTTCTTC.

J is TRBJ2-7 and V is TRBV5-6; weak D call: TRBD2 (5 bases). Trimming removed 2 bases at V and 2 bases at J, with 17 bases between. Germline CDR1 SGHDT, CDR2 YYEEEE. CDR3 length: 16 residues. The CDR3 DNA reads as TGTGCCAGCAGCTTTCTGGCGGGTCGCAGAACCTACGAGCAGTACTTC. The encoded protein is CASSFLAGRRTYEQYF.

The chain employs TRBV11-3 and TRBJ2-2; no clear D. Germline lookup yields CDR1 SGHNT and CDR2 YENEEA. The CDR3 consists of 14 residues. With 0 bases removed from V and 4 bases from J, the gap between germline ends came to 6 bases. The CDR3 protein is CASSLDGGTGELFF. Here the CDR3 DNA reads TGTGCCAGCAGCTTAGATGGCGGCACCGGGGAGCTGTTTTTT.

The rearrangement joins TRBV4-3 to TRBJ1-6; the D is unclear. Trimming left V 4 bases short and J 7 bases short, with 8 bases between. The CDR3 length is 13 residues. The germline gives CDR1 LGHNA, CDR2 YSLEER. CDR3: CASSPFENSPLHF. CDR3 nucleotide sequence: TGCGCCAGCAGCCCCTTCGAGAATTCACCCCTCCACTTT.

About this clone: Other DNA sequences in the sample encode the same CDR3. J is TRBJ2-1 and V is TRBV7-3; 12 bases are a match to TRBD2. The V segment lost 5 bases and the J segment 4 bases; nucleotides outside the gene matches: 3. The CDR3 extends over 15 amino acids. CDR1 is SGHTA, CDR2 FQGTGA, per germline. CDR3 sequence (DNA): TGTGCCAGCAGCATACTAGCGGGGGGTTACAATGAGCAGTTCTTC. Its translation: CASSILAGGYNEQFF. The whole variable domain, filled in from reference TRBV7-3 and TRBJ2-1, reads GAGVSQTPSNKVTEKGKYVELRCDPISGHTALYWYRQSLGQGPEFLIYFQGTGAADDSGLPNDRFFAVRPEGSVSTLKIQRTERGDSAVYLCASSILAGGYNEQFFGPGTRLTVL.

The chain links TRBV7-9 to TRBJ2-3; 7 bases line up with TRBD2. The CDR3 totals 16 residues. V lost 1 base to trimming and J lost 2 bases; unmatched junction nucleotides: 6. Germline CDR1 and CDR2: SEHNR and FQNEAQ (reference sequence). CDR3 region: CASSLGASGTTDTQYF. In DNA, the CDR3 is TGTGCCAGCAGCTTAGGGGCTAGCGGAACCACAGATACGCAGTATTTT.

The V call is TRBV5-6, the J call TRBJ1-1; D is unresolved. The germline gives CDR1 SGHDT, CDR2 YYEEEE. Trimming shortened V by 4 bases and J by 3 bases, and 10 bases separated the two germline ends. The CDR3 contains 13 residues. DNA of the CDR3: TGTGCCAGCAGCACCTCAGGATACACTGAAGCTTTCTTT. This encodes CASSTSGYTEAFF.

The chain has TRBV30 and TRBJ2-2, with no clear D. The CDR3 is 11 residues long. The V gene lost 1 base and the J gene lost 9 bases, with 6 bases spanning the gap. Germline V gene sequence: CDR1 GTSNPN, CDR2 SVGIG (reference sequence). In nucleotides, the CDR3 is TGTGCCTGGAGTGGGGCGAGGGAGCTGTTTTTT. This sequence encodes CAWSGARELFF.

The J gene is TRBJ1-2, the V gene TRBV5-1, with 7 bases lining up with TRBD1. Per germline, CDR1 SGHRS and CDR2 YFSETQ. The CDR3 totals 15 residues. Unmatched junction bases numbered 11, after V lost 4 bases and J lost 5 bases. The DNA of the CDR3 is TGCGCCAGCAGCGCCAAACAGGGGCCGAATTATGGCTACACCTTC. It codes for CASSAKQGPNYGYTF. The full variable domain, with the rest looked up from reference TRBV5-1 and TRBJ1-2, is KAGVTQTPRYLIKTRGQQVTLSCSPISGHRSVSWYQQTPGQGLQFLFEYFSETQRNKGNFPGRFSGRQFSNSRSEMNVSTLELGDSALYLCASSAKQGPNYGYTFGSGTRLTVV.

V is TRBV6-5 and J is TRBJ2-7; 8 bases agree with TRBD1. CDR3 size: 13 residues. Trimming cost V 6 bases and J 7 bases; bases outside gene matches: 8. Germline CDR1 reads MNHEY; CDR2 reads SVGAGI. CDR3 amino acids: CASSRGPEGEQYF. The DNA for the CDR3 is TGTGCCAGCAGCAGGGGGCCGGAAGGTGAGCAGTACTTC.

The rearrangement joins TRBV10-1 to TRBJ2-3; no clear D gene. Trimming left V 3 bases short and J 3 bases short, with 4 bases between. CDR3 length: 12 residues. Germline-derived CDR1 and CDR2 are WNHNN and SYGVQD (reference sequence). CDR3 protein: CASSDQTDTQYF. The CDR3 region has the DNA TGCGCCAGCAGTGACCAAACAGATACGCAGTATTTT.

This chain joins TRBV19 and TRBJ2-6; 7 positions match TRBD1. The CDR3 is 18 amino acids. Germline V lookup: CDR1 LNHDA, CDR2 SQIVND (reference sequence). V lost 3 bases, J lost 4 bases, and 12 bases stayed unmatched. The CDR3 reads CASSIFWRQGAGANVLTF. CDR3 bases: TGTGCCAGTAGTATCTTTTGGAGACAGGGTGCAGGGGCCAACGTCCTGACTTTC.